This T cell receptor beta chain was observed in a study of cytomegalovirus exposure and HLA in healthy donors. The wider study: Findings of an earlier analysis included around 100 million unique TCR beta sequences from about 180 million T cells. Study-wide points: Sequencing depth roughly uniform across donors was assumed in presence/absence analyses.

The CDR3 sequence is 14 residues long. Germline-derived CDR1 and CDR2 are SGHNT and YYREEE (reference sequence). The J segment lost 8 bases and the V segment lost 4 bases, leaving 6 bases of the junction unmatched. All the people who gave samples were healthy bone marrow donors. In this sample, this clone turned up a few times. Its antigen is as yet unknown. Researchers ran the PCR with 60 Vbeta and 13 Jbeta primers. The table came from immunoSEQ multiplex PCR; TCRdb's copy has only in-frame clones and leaves some out. Among 120,000 or so clones, 77% were seen once, and the ten largest hold around 5.8%.

This clonotype was sampled from a man between 18 and 29 years old in good health and CMV-seropositive. Sequences were obtained from PBMCs. This chain joins TRBV5-4 and TRBJ1-4, with 9 bases matching TRBD1. CDR3 DNA: TGTGCCAGCAGCCTCATGGGACAGGGAGAAAAACTGTTTTTT. Translation gives CASSLMGQGEKLFF.